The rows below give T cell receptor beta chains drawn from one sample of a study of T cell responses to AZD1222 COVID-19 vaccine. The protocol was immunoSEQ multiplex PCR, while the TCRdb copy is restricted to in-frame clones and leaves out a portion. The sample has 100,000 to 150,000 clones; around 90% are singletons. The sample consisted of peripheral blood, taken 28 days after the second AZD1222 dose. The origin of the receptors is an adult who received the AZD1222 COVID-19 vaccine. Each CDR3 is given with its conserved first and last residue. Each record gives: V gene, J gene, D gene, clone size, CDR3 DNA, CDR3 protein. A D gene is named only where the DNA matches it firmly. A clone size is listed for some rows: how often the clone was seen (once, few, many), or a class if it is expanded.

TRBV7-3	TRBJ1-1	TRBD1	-	TGTGCCAGCAGCCCGGACGACAGGGCGGCTGAAGCTTTCTTT	CASSPDDRAAEAFF
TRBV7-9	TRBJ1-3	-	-	TGTGCCAGCAGCCGCAGGGTCCTCTCTGGAAACACCATATATTTT	CASSRRVLSGNTIYF
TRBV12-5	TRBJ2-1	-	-	TGTGCTAGTGGCACAGGTCAGGGAGTAAATGAGCAGTTCTTC	CASGTGQGVNEQFF
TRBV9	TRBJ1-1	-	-	TGTGCCAGCAGCGTAGGACTAAGTAGCACTGAAGCTTTCTTT	CASSVGLSSTEAFF
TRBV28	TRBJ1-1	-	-	TGTGCCAGCAGTTTTGACAAGGAAGCTTTCTTT	CASSFDKEAFF
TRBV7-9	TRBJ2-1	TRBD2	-	TGTGCCAGCAGCTTAGCTGGCGGGAGGGACTACAATGAGCAGTTCTTC	CASSLAGGRDYNEQFF
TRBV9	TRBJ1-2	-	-	TGTGCCAGCAGCAGAGAGGGACATTCCAACTATGGCTACACCTTC	CASSREGHSNYGYTF
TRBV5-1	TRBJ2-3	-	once	TGCGCCAGCAGCTTGGCCAATGGGGGACCCACAGATACGCAGTATTTT	CASSLANGGPTDTQYF
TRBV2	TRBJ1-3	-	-	TGTGCCAGCAGTGAAGAGGCGGCTAGCTCTGGAAACACCATATATTTT	CASSEEAASSGNTIYF
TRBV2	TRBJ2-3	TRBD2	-	TGTGCCAGCAGTGAACTTGCTAGCGGAGCTAACACAGATACGCAGTATTTT	CASSELASGANTDTQYF
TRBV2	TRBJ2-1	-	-	TGTGCCAGCAGTTACGGACAGCATAATGAGCAGTTCTTC	CASSYGQHNEQFF
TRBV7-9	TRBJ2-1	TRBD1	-	TGTGCCAGCAGACAGGGGGCTTACAATGAGCAGTTCTTC	CASRQGAYNEQFF
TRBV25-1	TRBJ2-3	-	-	TGTGCCAGCAGTGATACGGCGGGGAGATTCACAGATACGCAGTATTTT	CASSDTAGRFTDTQYF
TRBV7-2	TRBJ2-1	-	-	TGTGCCAGCAGCTCCAGGGGAGTCCTTGACAATGAGCAGTTCTTC	CASSSRGVLDNEQFF
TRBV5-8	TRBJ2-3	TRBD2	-	TGTGCCAGCAGCTTGGACGGGGGGGCCCGAGGTACGCAGTATTTT	CASSLDGGARGTQYF
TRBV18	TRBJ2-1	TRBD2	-	TGTGCCAGCTCACCGACTAGCGGGAGATCCAATGAGCAGTTCTTC	CASSPTSGRSNEQFF
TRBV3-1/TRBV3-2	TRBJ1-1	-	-	TGTGCCAGCAGCCAGGGGGATCGGAACACTGAAGCTTTCTTT	CASSQGDRNTEAFF
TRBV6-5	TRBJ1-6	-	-	TGTGCCAGCAGTTGGGGAGGAATTAATTCACCCCTCCACTTT	CASSWGGINSPLHF
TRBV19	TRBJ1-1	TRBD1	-	TGTGCCAGTAGTAGCCAGGGGGCGGGCACTGAAGCTTTCTTT	CASSSQGAGTEAFF
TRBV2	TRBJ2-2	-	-	TGTGCCAGCAGAGTCCGGCGGGCTAAAAGAGGCGGGGAGCTGTTTTTT	CASRVRRAKRGGELFF
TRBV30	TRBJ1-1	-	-	TGTGCCTGGAGTGGTAGGTCTGGGTTGAACACTGAAGCTTTCTTT	CAWSGRSGLNTEAFF
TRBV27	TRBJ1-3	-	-	TGTGCCAGCCCGGGTAACCAACAGGCTGCCAAATTTGGAAACACCATATATTTT	CASPGNQQAAKFGNTIYF
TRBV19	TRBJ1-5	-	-	TGTGCCGCAGTTGGAGAGGGCAGGCCCAATCAGCCCCAGCATTTT	CAAVGEGRPNQPQHF
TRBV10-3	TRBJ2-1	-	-	TGTGCCATCACTTATTCAGAAATTTACAATGAGCAGTTCTTC	CAITYSEIYNEQFF
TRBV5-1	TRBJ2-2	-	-	TGCGCCAGCAGCCTAGGGCCGAGTACTAACACCGGGGAGCTGTTTTTT	CASSLGPSTNTGELFF
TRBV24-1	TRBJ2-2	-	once	TGTGCCACCAGCCCTAATTCCGGGAGCGCCCGAGGGAACACCGGGGAGCTGTTTTTT	CATSPNSGSARGNTGELFF
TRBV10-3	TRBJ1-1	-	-	TGTGCCATCAGTCCCCAGGGGCGGAACACTGAAGCTTTCTTT	CAISPQGRNTEAFF
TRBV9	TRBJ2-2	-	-	TGTGCCAGCAGCGTGGATTGGGACACCGGGGAGCTGTTTTTT	CASSVDWDTGELFF
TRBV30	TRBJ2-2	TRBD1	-	TGTGCCTGGAGGGGGACAGGAGGGACCGGGGAGCTGTTTTTT	CAWRGTGGTGELFF
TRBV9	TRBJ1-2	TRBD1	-	TGTGCCAGCAGCGGCCGACCCGGGACAGAATGGGTTGGCTACACCTTC	CASSGRPGTEWVGYTF
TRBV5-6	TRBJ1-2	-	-	TGTGCCAGCATTCTGGAGGGGACGAGTGGCTACACCTTC	CASILEGTSGYTF
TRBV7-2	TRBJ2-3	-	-	TGTGCCAGCAGCTTAGTAGCGTCCCCAGATACGCAGTATTTT	CASSLVASPDTQYF